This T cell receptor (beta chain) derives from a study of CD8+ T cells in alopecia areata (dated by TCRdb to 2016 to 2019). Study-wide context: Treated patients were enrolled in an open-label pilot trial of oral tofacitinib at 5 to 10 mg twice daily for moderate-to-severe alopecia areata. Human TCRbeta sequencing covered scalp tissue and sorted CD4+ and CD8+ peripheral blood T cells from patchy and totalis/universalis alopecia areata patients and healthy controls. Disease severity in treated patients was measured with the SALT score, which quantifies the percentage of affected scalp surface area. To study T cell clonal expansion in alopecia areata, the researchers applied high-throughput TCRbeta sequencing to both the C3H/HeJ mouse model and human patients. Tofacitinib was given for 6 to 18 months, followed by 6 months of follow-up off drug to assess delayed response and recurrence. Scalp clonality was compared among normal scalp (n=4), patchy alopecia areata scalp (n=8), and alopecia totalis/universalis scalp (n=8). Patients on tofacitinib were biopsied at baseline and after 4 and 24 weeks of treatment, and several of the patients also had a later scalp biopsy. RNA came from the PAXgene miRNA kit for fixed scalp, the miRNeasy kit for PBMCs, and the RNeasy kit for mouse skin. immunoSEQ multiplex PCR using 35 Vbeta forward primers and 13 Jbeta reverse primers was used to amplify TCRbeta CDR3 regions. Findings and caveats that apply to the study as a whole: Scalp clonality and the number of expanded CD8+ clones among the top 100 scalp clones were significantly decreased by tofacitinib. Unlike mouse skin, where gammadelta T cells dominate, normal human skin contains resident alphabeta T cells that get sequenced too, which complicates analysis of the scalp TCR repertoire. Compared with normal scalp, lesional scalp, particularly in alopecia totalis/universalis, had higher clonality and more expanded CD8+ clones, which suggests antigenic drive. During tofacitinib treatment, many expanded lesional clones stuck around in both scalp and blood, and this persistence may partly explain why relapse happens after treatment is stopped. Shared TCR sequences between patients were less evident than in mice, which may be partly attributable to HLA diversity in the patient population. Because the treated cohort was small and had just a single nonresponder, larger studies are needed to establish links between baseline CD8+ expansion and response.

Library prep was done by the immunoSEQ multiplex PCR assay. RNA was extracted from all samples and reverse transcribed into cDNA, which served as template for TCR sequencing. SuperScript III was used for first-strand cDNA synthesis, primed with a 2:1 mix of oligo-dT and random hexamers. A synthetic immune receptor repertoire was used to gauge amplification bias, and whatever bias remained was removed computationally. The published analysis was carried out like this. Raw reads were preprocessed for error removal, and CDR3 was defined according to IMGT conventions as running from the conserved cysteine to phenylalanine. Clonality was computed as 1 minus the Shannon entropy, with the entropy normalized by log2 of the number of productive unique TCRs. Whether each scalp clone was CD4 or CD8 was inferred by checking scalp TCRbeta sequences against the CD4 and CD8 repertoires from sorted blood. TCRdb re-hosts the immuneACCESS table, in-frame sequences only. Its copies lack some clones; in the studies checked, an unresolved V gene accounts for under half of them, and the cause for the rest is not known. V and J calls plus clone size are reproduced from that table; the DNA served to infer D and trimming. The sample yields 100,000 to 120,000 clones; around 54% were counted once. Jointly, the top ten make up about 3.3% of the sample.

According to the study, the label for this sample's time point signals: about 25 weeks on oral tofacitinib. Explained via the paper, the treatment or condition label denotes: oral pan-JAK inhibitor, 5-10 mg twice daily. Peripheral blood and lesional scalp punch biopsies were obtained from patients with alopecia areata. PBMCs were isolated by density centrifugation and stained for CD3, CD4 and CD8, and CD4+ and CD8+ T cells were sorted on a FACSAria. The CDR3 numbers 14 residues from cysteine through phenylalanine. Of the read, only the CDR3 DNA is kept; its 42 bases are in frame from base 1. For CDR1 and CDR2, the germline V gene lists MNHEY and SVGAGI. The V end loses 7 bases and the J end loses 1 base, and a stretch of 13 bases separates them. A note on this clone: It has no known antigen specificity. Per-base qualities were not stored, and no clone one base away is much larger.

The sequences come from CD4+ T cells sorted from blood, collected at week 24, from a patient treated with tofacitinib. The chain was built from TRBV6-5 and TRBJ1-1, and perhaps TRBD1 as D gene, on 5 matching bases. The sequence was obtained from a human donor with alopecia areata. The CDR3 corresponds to CASTKWQGNTEAFF. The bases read TGTGCCAGCACTAAGTGGCAGGGGAACACTGAAGCTTTCTTT.